The 32 T cell receptor beta chains given below trace back to one sample, sequenced in a study of cytomegalovirus exposure and HLA in healthy donors. 60 Vbeta and 13 Jbeta primers were used in PCR. Some clones are missing from TCRdb's copy, which holds only in-frame ones; the method was immunoSEQ multiplex PCR. This table has approximately 190,000 clones, approximately 78% appearing once. Sequencing was carried out using PBMCs. The receptors here all came from a woman between 45 and 60 years old in good health and CMV-seropositive.

The rearrangement uses TRBV11-2 and TRBJ2-2; a weak D match, TRBD2 (5 bases). V lost 8 bases, J lost 7 bases, and 14 bases lay in between. Looked up from germline, CDR1 is SGHAT and CDR2 is FQNNGV. The CDR3 is 13 residues long. The CDR3 loop reads CASVIASGGELFF. The CDR3 DNA is TGTGCCAGCGTCATAGCAAGCGGCGGGGAGCTGTTTTTT. The full variable domain, rest sourced from reference TRBV11-2 and TRBJ2-2, is EAGVAQSPRYKIIEKRQSVAFWCNPISGHATLYWYQQILGQGPKLLIQFQNNGVVDDSQLPKDRFSAERLKGVDSTLKIQPAKLEDSAVYLCASVIASGGELFFGEGSRLTVL.

This clone was detected a few times. The rearrangement joins TRBV11-2 to TRBJ2-7; D possibly corresponds to TRBD1 (6 bases). CDR3 length: 12 amino acids. Per the germline V gene, CDR1 is SGHAT and CDR2 is FQNNGV. V gave up 7 bases and J gave up 3 bases, with 10 bases separating them. The chain's CDR3 is CASTQDSYEQYF. The CDR3 region has the DNA TGTGCCAGCACCCAGGACAGCTACGAGCAGTACTTC.

This clone was seen a few times. The chain has TRBV2 and TRBJ1-4; D might be TRBD1 (6 bases). V was trimmed by 4 bases and J by 5 bases, leaving 8 bases between them. The CDR3 has 13 amino acids. CDR1 and CDR2 (germline): SNHLY, FYNNEI. CDR3 in DNA: TGTGCCAGCAGTGGGACAGAAAATGAAAAACTGTTTTTT. This translates into CASSGTENEKLFF.

The J gene is TRBJ2-7, the V gene TRBV2, with 8 bases lining up with TRBD2. The CDR3 consists of 13 residues. CDR1 is SNHLY, CDR2 FYNNEI, per germline. The junction had 8 bases not matched to a gene; V was cut back by 1 base and J by 12 bases. The DNA of the CDR3 is TGTGCCAGCAGTGAAGAAGGGGGACTAGGTCCGTACTTC. Residues: CASSEEGGLGPYF.

The chain is built from TRBV7-9 and TRBJ2-1; 8 bases align to TRBD2. J lost 8 bases, V lost 0 bases, and 9 bases had no gene match. CDR1 is SEHNR and CDR2 is FQNEAQ in the germline V gene (reference sequence). The CDR3 runs to 16 residues. Here the CDR3 DNA reads TGTGCCAGCAGCTTAGCCTTGCGGGGGGCTGCCGATGAGCAGTTCTTC. The encoded protein is CASSLALRGAADEQFF.

The rearrangement joins TRBV5-4 to TRBJ1-2; 11 bases match TRBD1. V trimming: 4 bases; J trimming: 6 bases; junction bases outside the gene matches: 5. This CDR3 has 14 amino acids. Germline V gene data show CDR1 as SGHNT and CDR2 as YYREEE (reference sequence). The CDR3 protein is CASSPWTGGNGYTF. In DNA, the CDR3 is TGTGCCAGCAGCCCGTGGACAGGGGGCAATGGCTACACCTTC.

Points on this clone: Other DNA sequences from this sample encode an identical CDR3 as well. The rearrangement uses TRBV21-1 and TRBJ2-7; the table calls TRBD1, which could not be checked here. TRBV21-1 has pseudogene status. This CDR3 is 15 amino acids long. The CDR3 DNA is TGTGCCAGCAGCAAAGCAGGGACAGGGCCCTACGAGCAGTACTTC. It specifies CASSKAGTGPYEQYF.

DNA of the CDR3: TGCGCCAGCAGTGAGTCGGGTAGCCCCCCAAGATACTTC. It codes for CASSESGSPPRYF. The V gene is TRBV10-1, the J gene TRBJ2-5, with D unresolved. Germline CDR1 reads WNHNN; CDR2 reads SYGVQD (reference sequence). V was shortened by 0 bases and J by 14 bases, with 16 bases between the two germline ends. The CDR3 consists of 13 residues.

Concerning this clone itself: An end of the junction does not agree with germline; a read error may underlie this. This chain connects TRBV19 to TRBJ2-6, with D possibly TRBD1 on 5 matching bases. The CDR3 length is 17 residues. The V gene's germline CDR1 is LNHDA and CDR2 SQIVND (reference sequence). DNA for the CDR3: TGTGCCAGTAGAAGTCCATACGCCTCCTCTGGGGCCAACGGCCTGACTTTC. It is translated as CASRSPYASSGANGLTF. Based on the CDR3 plus reference TRBV19 and TRBJ2-6, the full variable domain is DGGITQSPKYLFRKEGQNVTLSCEQNLNHDAMYWYRQDPGQGLRLIYYSQIVNDFQKGDIAEGYSVSREKKESFPLTVTSAQKNPTAFYLCASRSPYASSGANGLTFGAGSRLTVL.

The rearrangement links TRBV5-1 to TRBJ1-1, with D maybe TRBD1 (6 bases). Germline CDR1 SGHRS, CDR2 YFSETQ. V was trimmed by 0 bases and J by 1 base, leaving 10 bases between them. The CDR3 contains 15 residues. Here the CDR3 DNA reads TGCGCCAGCAGCTTGGGGCAGGGACAGAACACTGAAGCTTTCTTT. Its protein product is CASSLGQGQNTEAFF.

The J gene is TRBJ1-6, the V gene TRBV18; D is perhaps TRBD1 (6 bases). V lost 5 bases and J lost 8, with 13 bases in between. The CDR3 runs to 14 residues. Germline loops: CDR1 KGHSH, CDR2 LQKENI. CDR3 sequence reads: CASSSRQADSPLHF. As DNA, the CDR3 is TGTGCCAGCTCATCCCGACAGGCAGATTCACCCCTCCACTTT. Full variable domain (rest looked up from reference TRBV18 and TRBJ1-6): NAGVMQNPRHLVRRRGQEARLRCSPMKGHSHVYWYRQLPEEGLKFMVYLQKENIIDESGMPKERFSAEFPKEGPSILRIQQVVRGDSAAYFCASSSRQADSPLHFGNGTRLTVT.

V gene TRBV2 combines with J gene TRBJ1-2; D remains unclear. The germline V and J ends were trimmed by 2 bases and 7 bases, with 8 bases remaining between them. The germline V gene encodes CDR1 SNHLY and CDR2 FYNNEI. This CDR3 spans 12 amino acids. The CDR3 spells CASSELGAGYTF. The CDR3 bases are TGTGCCAGCAGTGAACTGGGAGCTGGCTACACCTTC. Together with reference TRBV2 and TRBJ1-2, the CDR3 gives the full variable domain: EPEVTQTPSHQVTQMGQEVILRCVPISNHLYFYWYRQILGQKVEFLVSFYNNEISEKSEIFDDQFSVERPDGSNFTLKIRSTKLEDSAMYFCASSELGAGYTFGSGTRLTVV.

V and J are TRBV5-5 and TRBJ2-3; 11 nucleotides agree with TRBD2. The CDR3 has 16 amino acids. Trimming removed 4 bases from V and 1 base from J; junction bases left unmatched: 5. The germline CDR1 and CDR2 sequences are SGHKS and YYEKEE (reference sequence). The CDR3: CASSLILAGGTDTQYF. The CDR3 DNA follows: TGTGCCAGCAGCCTGATACTAGCGGGAGGCACAGATACGCAGTATTTT.

The rearrangement joins TRBV6-5 to TRBJ2-7, with 10 bases identical to TRBD2. Trimming took 6 bases from V and 5 from J; bases not matched to a gene: 10. CDR1 is MNHEY, CDR2 SVGAGI, per germline. This CDR3 region has 15 residues. In DNA, the CDR3 is TGTGCCAGCAGCCCCACCGGGACTAGCGTCCACGAGCAGTACTTC. Protein sequence: CASSPTGTSVHEQYF.

The V and J genes are TRBV7-6 and TRBJ2-2, with 11 bases lining up with TRBD2. This CDR3 contains 15 residues. Trimming at V came to 4 bases and at J to 5 bases, leaving 3 bases not matched to a gene. The germline V gene encodes CDR1 SGHVS and CDR2 FNYEAQ. CDR3 loop: CASSSIAGGTGELFF. The DNA for the CDR3 is TGTGCCAGCAGCTCTATAGCGGGGGGGACCGGGGAGCTGTTTTTT. The complete variable domain, with remaining parts taken from reference TRBV7-6 and TRBJ2-2, reads GAGVSQSPRYKVTKRGQDVALRCDPISGHVSLYWYRQALGQGPEFLTYFNYEAQQDKSGLPNDRFSAERPEGSISTLTIQRTEQRDSAMYRCASSSIAGGTGELFFGEGSRLTVL.

This clone has only a few counts. The chain links TRBV27 to TRBJ1-5; no reliable D call. Per germline, CDR1 MNHEY and CDR2 SMNVEV (reference sequence). Trimming removed 8 bases at V and 5 bases at J, with 13 bases between. There are 13 residues in the CDR3. CDR3 protein: CASRGEWDQPQHF. The CDR3 nucleotides are TGTGCCAGCCGCGGGGAGTGGGATCAGCCCCAGCATTTT.

The V and J genes are TRBV19 and TRBJ1-6; TRBD1 matches 8 bases. CDR3 length equals 13 residues. The trim removed 6 bases at V and 6 bases at J, leaving 1 base unmatched. Germline V gives CDR1 LNHDA, CDR2 SQIVND (reference sequence). CDR3 nucleotide sequence: TGTGCCAGTAGGGACAGGGCTAATTCACCCCTCCACTTT. Translating it yields CASRDRANSPLHF.

This rearrangement joins TRBV4-2 to TRBJ1-3; 7 nucleotides line up with TRBD1. Germline-derived CDR1 and CDR2 are LGHNA and YNFKEQ. J gave up 7 bases and V 2 bases, and 11 bases lay outside the gene matches. The CDR3 has 16 residues. This CDR3 is CASSQPGQPLANTIYF. The CDR3 DNA sequence: TGTGCCAGCAGCCAACCGGGACAGCCTTTAGCGAACACCATATATTTT.

Details on this clone: A read error may produce the germline difference seen at one junction end. The chain recombines TRBV7-9 with TRBJ2-3, with 7 bases identical to TRBD2. Germline V gives CDR1 SEHNR, CDR2 FQNEAQ (reference sequence). The CDR3 length is 15 residues. CDR3 sequence: CSSSLRLAGTDTQYF. CDR3 nucleotide sequence: TGTTCCAGCAGCCTCAGACTAGCCGGCACAGATACGCAGTATTTT.

This clone was seen only once. The chain recombines TRBV30 with TRBJ1-1; D is unresolved. With 1 base removed from V and 2 bases from J, the gap between germline ends came to 5 bases. Germline values: CDR1 GTSNPN, CDR2 SVGIG (reference sequence). This CDR3 contains 12 residues. CDR3 region: CAWSAFNTEAFF. The CDR3 DNA is TGTGCCTGGAGTGCCTTTAACACTGAAGCTTTCTTT. The full variable domain, its missing parts supplied by reference TRBV30 and TRBJ1-1, is SQTIHQWPATLVQPVGSPLSLECTVEGTSNPNLYWYRQAAGRGLQLLFYSVGIGQISSEVPQNLSASRPQDRQFILSSKKLLLSDSGFYLCAWSAFNTEAFFGQGTRLTVV.

The V and J genes are TRBV7-9 and TRBJ1-1, with D unclear. This CDR3 is 13 amino acids long. V lost 0 bases, J lost 3 bases, and 5 bases lay in between. The germline V gene encodes CDR1 SEHNR and CDR2 FQNEAQ (reference sequence). The CDR3 region is CASSLAQDTEAFF. In DNA, the CDR3 is TGTGCCAGCAGCTTAGCGCAGGACACTGAAGCTTTCTTT.

The V and J genes are TRBV9 and TRBJ1-5; tentatively, D is TRBD1 (6 bases). CDR1 and CDR2 (germline): SGDLS, YYNGEE. Trimming took 3 bases from V and 0 from J, leaving 10 bases between them. The CDR3 runs to 15 residues. The CDR3 sequence: CASSASGDSNQPQHF. The CDR3 bases are TGTGCCAGCAGCGCCTCAGGGGATAGCAATCAGCCCCAGCATTTT.

V usage is TRBV5-1 and J usage is TRBJ1-2, with 10 bases lining up with TRBD1. This CDR3 region has 14 residues. V dropped 4 bases and J dropped 2; count of bases not matched to a gene: 2. CDR1 and CDR2 from the germline V gene are SGHRS and YFSETQ. For the CDR3, the DNA is TGCGCCAGCAGCCCGGACAGGGGGAACTATGGCTACACCTTC. Its protein is CASSPDRGNYGYTF.

A single count supports this clone. The DNA of the CDR3 is TGTGCCAGCAGCTTAGCGTCTAGCGGGAGGTCCCTCTCCTACAATGAGCAGTTCTTC. The encoded protein is CASSLASSGRSLSYNEQFF. The genes are TRBV7-8 and TRBJ2-1; 11 nucleotides match TRBD2. The length of the CDR3 is 19 residues. CDR1 is SGHVS and CDR2 is FQNEAQ in the germline V gene. The junction had 7 bases not matched to a gene; V was cut back by 0 bases and J by 0 bases.

The J gene is TRBJ2-7, the V gene TRBV7-9, with TRBD2 matching 12 bases. The V segment lost 1 base and the J segment 3 bases; nucleotides outside the gene matches: 1. Germline CDR1 SEHNR, CDR2 FQNEAQ (reference sequence). This CDR3 is built from 15 residues. Here the CDR3 DNA reads TGTGCCAGCAGCTTAGAGACTAGCGGGAGCTACGAGCAGTACTTC. It is translated as CASSLETSGSYEQYF.

The chain joins TRBV5-5 to TRBJ1-1; tentative D call: TRBD1 (6 bases). Germline CDR1 and CDR2: SGHKS and YYEKEE (reference sequence). The V gene lost 3 bases and the J gene lost 0 bases, with 18 bases spanning the gap. CDR3 length equals 17 residues. Here the CDR3 reads CASSSGVRWDMNTEAFF. The CDR3 bases are TGTGCCAGCAGCTCAGGGGTTAGGTGGGACATGAACACTGAAGCTTTCTTT.

V gene TRBV18 combines with J gene TRBJ2-1; D is ambiguous. Trimming cost V 2 bases and J 8 bases, with 19 bases left between them. Germline V gene sequence: CDR1 KGHSH, CDR2 LQKENI. The CDR3 totals 16 residues. The CDR3 nucleotides read TGTGCCAGCTCACCATTGGGCAAGATCTCGCCGGATGAGCAGTTCTTC. Translation gives CASSPLGKISPDEQFF.

V and J are TRBV29-1 and TRBJ2-7; 7 bases map to TRBD1. Germline V CDR1 and CDR2: SQVTM, ANQGSEA. V shed 5 bases and J 5 bases; nucleotides not matched to a gene: 3. The CDR3 sequence is 11 residues long. The CDR3 DNA is TGCAGCGTTAGGACAGGAGACGAGCAGTACTTC. Residues: CSVRTGDEQYF.

The gene calls are TRBV19 and TRBJ2-7; D might be TRBD2 (5 bases). Germline lookup yields CDR1 LNHDA and CDR2 SQIVND (reference sequence). Trimming cost V 8 bases and J 0 bases, with 20 bases left between them. The CDR3 length is 16 residues. The CDR3 is CASSRRPSFDSYEQYF. The CDR3 DNA reads as TGTGCCAGTTCTCGGAGGCCCTCTTTTGACTCCTACGAGCAGTACTTC. Together with reference TRBV19 and TRBJ2-7, the CDR3 gives the full variable domain: DGGITQSPKYLFRKEGQNVTLSCEQNLNHDAMYWYRQDPGQGLRLIYYSQIVNDFQKGDIAEGYSVSREKKESFPLTVTSAQKNPTAFYLCASSRRPSFDSYEQYFGPGTRLTVT.

This clone was detected once. The rearrangement links TRBV15 to TRBJ1-1, with unresolved D. The CDR3 consists of 14 residues. Trimming removed 5 bases from V and 1 base from J, with 11 bases in between. The germline CDR1 and CDR2 sequences are LNHNV and YYDKDF (reference sequence). The CDR3 DNA is TGTGCCACCAGCCCATACGCAGGGAACACTGAAGCTTTCTTT. Protein sequence: CATSPYAGNTEAFF.

This chain links TRBV11-3 with TRBJ2-5; 9 nucleotides align to TRBD2. J gave up 5 bases and V 5 bases, and 9 bases lay outside the gene matches. In germline, CDR1 is SGHNT, CDR2 YENEEA. CDR3 length: 15 residues. In DNA, the CDR3 is TGTGCCAGCAGCCGCGGCGGGGGGGCCGAGGAGACCCAGTACTTC. Protein: CASSRGGGAEETQYF. Full variable domain (rest looked up from reference TRBV11-3 and TRBJ2-5): EAGVVQSPRYKIIEKKQPVAFWCNPISGHNTLYWYLQNLGQGPELLIRYENEEAVDDSQLPKDRFSAERLKGVDSTLKIQPAELGDSAVYLCASSRGGGAEETQYFGPGTRLLVL.

This clone was found once. The V gene is TRBV19, the J gene TRBJ1-2; D uncertain. CDR1 is LNHDA, CDR2 SQIVND, per germline (reference sequence). This CDR3 contains 16 residues. V was clipped by 9 bases and J by 3 bases, with 23 bases between them. CDR3 sequence: CASGSESSLSYYGYTF. The CDR3 DNA is TGTGCCAGCGGCTCTGAAAGTAGCTTGAGTTACTATGGCTACACCTTC. The full variable domain, completed using reference TRBV19 and TRBJ1-2, is DGGITQSPKYLFRKEGQNVTLSCEQNLNHDAMYWYRQDPGQGLRLIYYSQIVNDFQKGDIAEGYSVSREKKESFPLTVTSAQKNPTAFYLCASGSESSLSYYGYTFGSGTRLTVV.